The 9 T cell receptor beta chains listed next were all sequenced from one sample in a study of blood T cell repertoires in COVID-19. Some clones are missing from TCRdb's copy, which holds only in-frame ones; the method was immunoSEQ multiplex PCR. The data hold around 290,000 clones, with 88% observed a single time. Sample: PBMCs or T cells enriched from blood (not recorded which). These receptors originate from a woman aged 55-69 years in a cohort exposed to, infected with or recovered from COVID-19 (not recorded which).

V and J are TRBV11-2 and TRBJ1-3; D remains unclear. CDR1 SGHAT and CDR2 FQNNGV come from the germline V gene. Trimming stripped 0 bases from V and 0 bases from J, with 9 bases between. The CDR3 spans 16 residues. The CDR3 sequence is CASSLDPRYSGNTIYF. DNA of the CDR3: TGTGCCAGCAGCTTAGATCCGCGGTACTCTGGAAACACCATATATTTT.

The CDR3 region is CASSSRGFGQPQHF. Written as DNA, the CDR3 is TGTGCCAGCAGCTCTAGGGGGTTCGGTCAGCCCCAGCATTTT. This sequence joins TRBV7-2 and TRBJ1-5, with D tentatively TRBD1 (6 bases). CDR3 length: 14 residues. CDR1 and CDR2 (germline): SGHTA, FQGNSA. The V end was cut by 4 bases, the J end by 6 bases, with 13 bases between.

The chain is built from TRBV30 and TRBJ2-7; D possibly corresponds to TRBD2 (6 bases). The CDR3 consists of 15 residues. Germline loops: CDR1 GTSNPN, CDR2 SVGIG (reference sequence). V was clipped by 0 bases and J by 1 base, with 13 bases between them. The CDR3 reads CAWSVRSGLSYEQYF. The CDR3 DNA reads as TGTGCCTGGAGTGTACGTAGCGGTCTTTCCTACGAGCAGTACTTC.

As DNA, the CDR3 is TGTGCCAGCAGCTTAGTGGGCCAGGCAACAACCTACGAGCAGTACTTC. This translates into CASSLVGQATTYEQYF. The chain couples TRBV7-9 to TRBJ2-7; D not certain. Trimming stripped 1 base from V and 2 bases from J, with 15 bases between. This CDR3 region has 16 residues. The germline CDR1 and CDR2 sequences are SEHNR and FQNEAQ (reference sequence). Based on the CDR3 plus reference TRBV7-9 and TRBJ2-7, the full variable domain is DTGVSQNPRHKITKRGQNVTFRCDPISEHNRLYWYRQTLGQGPEFLTYFQNEAQLEKSRLLSDRFSAERPKGSFSTLEIQRTEQGDSAMYLCASSLVGQATTYEQYFGPGTRLTVT.

CDR3 sequence reads: CASSLAGAGTYNEQFF. The DNA of the CDR3 is TGCGCCAGCAGCTTGGCCGGGGCGGGAACATACAATGAGCAGTTCTTC. The chain recombines TRBV5-1 with TRBJ2-1; a weak D match, TRBD2 (6 bases). With 0 bases removed from V and 4 bases from J, the gap between germline ends came to 14 bases. Germline V CDR1 and CDR2: SGHRS, YFSETQ. CDR3 size: 16 residues.

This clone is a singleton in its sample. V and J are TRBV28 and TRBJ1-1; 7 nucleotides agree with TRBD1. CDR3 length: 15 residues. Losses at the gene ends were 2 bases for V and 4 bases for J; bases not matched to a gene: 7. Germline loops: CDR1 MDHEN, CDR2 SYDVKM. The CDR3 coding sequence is TGTGCCAGCAGTTTACCAGCGACAGGGAGCACTGAAGCTTTCTTT. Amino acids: CASSLPATGSTEAFF.

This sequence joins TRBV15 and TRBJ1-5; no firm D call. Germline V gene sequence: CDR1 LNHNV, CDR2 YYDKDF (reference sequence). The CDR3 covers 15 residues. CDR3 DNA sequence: TGTGCGACTGGCGAGCGGCAAAATAGCAATCAGCCCCAGCATTTT. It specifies CATGERQNSNQPQHF.

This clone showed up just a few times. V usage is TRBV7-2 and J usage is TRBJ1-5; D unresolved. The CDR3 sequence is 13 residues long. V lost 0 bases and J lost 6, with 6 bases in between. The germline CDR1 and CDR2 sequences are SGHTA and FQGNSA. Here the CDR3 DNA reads TGTGCCAGCAGCTTAGCGAACGGTCAGCCCCAGCATTTT. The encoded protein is CASSLANGQPQHF.

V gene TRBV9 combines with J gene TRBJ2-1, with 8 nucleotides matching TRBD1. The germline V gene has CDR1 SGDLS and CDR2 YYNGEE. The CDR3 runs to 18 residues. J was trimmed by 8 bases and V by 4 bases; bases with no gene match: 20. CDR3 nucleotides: TGTGCCAGCAGCCTCACCCGGAGGGGGCAGGGGGCTAAGGATGAGCAGTTCTTC. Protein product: CASSLTRRGQGAKDEQFF. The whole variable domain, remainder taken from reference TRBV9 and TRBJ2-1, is DSGVTQTPKHLITATGQRVTLRCSPRSGDLSVYWYQQSLDQGLQFLIQYYNGEERAKGNILERFSAQQFPDLHSELNLSSLELGDSALYFCASSLTRRGQGAKDEQFFGPGTRLTVL.